A single sample is the source of the 21 T cell receptor beta chains below, sequenced in a study of OX40 agonist ivuxolimab in advanced cancers. Data came from immunoSEQ multiplex PCR; TCRdb stores just in-frame clones and leaves some out. Of some 10,000 clones in the sample, approximately 87% were seen once. The sample consisted of CD4+ or CD8+ T cells sorted from blood, taken in a trial of the OX40 agonist ivuxolimab. These receptors were collected from an adult with an advanced solid tumor such as melanoma, head and neck, liver or kidney cancer.

The chain joins TRBV7-2 to TRBJ2-5; D perhaps matches TRBD1 (7 bases). This CDR3 comprises 17 residues. Germline CDR1 SGHTA, CDR2 FQGNSA. V gave up 1 base and J gave up 3 bases, with 18 bases separating them. For the CDR3, the DNA is TGTGCCAGCAGCTTAGAACGGGGGTGGGGGACAGAAGAGACCCAGTACTTC. This encodes CASSLERGWGTEETQYF.

This clone was recorded a few times. The chain employs TRBV6-6 and TRBJ2-1, with D unclear. CDR1 and CDR2 (germline): MNHNY, SVGAGI (reference sequence). The germline V and J ends were trimmed by 2 bases and 7 bases, with 9 bases remaining between them. The CDR3 is made up of 13 amino acids. The CDR3 region is CASSYQNLNEQFF. In DNA form, the CDR3 reads TGTGCCAGCAGTTACCAGAACTTAAATGAGCAGTTCTTC.

The chain joins TRBV19 to TRBJ2-7; 7 bases are shared with TRBD1. Trimming took 3 bases from V and 6 from J; bases not matched to a gene: 2. This CDR3 contains 12 residues. Germline CDR1 and CDR2: LNHDA and SQIVND (reference sequence). CDR3 bases: TGTGCCAGTAGTATCGACAGGGTCGAGCAGTACTTC. Translated, it gives CASSIDRVEQYF.

J is TRBJ2-5 and V is TRBV7-6, with D perhaps matching TRBD1 or TRBD2 (5 bases each). The CDR3 is made up of 13 amino acids. V was trimmed by 5 bases and J by 10 bases, leaving 17 bases between them. Germline assignment: CDR1 SGHVS and CDR2 FNYEAQ. This CDR3 reads CASSPGTTRGQYF. For the CDR3, the DNA is TGTGCCAGCAGCCCGGGGACCACCCGGGGCCAGTACTTC.

This chain connects TRBV7-2 to TRBJ2-3; 7 nucleotides agree with TRBD2. CDR3 length: 17 amino acids. With V trimmed by 1 base and J by 3 bases, 10 bases remained unmatched. The germline CDR1 and CDR2 sequences are SGHTA and FQGNSA. The CDR3 DNA follows: TGTGCCAGCAGCTTAGACAGTAGGGCCGGGAGGACAGATACGCAGTATTTT. The encoded protein is CASSLDSRAGRTDTQYF. The full variable domain, with the rest looked up from reference TRBV7-2 and TRBJ2-3, is GAGVSQSPSNKVTEKGKDVELRCDPISGHTALYWYRQSLGQGLEFLIYFQGNSAPDKSGLPSDRFSAERTGGSVSTLTIQRTQQEDSAVYLCASSLDSRAGRTDTQYFGPGTRLTVL.

The chain employs TRBV7-2 and TRBJ2-7; the D gene is possibly TRBD2 (5 bases). The germline CDR1 and CDR2 sequences are SGHTA and FQGNSA. This CDR3 has 12 residues. Trimming pared 5 bases from V and 2 bases from J, leaving 7 bases between. CDR3: CASSSGTYEQYF. In DNA form, the CDR3 reads TGTGCCAGCAGCAGCGGTACCTACGAGCAGTACTTC.

The chain combines TRBV21-1 with TRBJ2-4; the table's D call TRBD2 went unverified against the DNA. TRBV21-1 is a pseudogene. CDR3 length: 17 residues. The CDR3 nucleotides are TGTGCCAGCAGCAAAGTCGGCGGACTCTTAGCCAAAAACATTCAGTACTTC. This translates into CASSKVGGLLAKNIQYF.

This clone was seen just once. This chain connects TRBV5-1 to TRBJ1-2; tentatively, D is TRBD1 (6 bases). V was shortened by 1 base and J by 7 bases, with 8 bases between the two germline ends. The CDR3 contains 12 residues. From germline, CDR1 is SGHRS and CDR2 YFSETQ. CDR3 in DNA: TGCGCCAGCAGCTTGTGGGGGCCTGGCTACACCTTC. It yields the protein CASSLWGPGYTF.

The chain has TRBV4-1 and TRBJ2-1, with 11 bases identical to TRBD2. After removal of 6 bases from V and 4 bases from J, the junction contained 5 bases not matched to a gene. Germline values: CDR1 MGHRA, CDR2 YSYEKL. The CDR3 loop spans 15 amino acids. The CDR3 DNA is TGCGCCAGCAGTGGGGTAGCGGGAGGGTACAATGAGCAGTTCTTC. This encodes CASSGVAGGYNEQFF.

This clone was recorded a few times. V and J are TRBV7-8 and TRBJ1-1; D unclear. Looked up from germline, CDR1 is SGHVS and CDR2 is FQNEAQ. Between the trimmed V and J ends, which lost 4 bases and 3 bases, there was a span of 12 bases. The CDR3 has 14 residues. CDR3 amino acids: CASSSPGMHTEAFF. CDR3 in DNA: TGTGCCAGCAGCTCGCCTGGAATGCACACTGAAGCTTTCTTT.

The genes are TRBV11-2 and TRBJ2-5, with D uncertain. The J call may be mistaken, given a closer DNA end match to TRBJ2-7. This CDR3 region has 13 residues. Per germline, CDR1 SGHAT and CDR2 FQNNGV. The CDR3 DNA follows: TGTGCCAGCAGCTTGGGCGGCACCTACGAGCAGTACTTC. It codes for CASSLGGTYEQYF.

The V gene is TRBV6-1, the J gene TRBJ2-5, with TRBD2 matching over 7 bases. J lost 5 bases, V lost 6 bases, and 9 bases had no gene match. Germline assignment: CDR1 MNHNS and CDR2 SASEGT. This CDR3 is built from 14 residues. Here the CDR3 reads CASRTTGGRETQYF. In DNA form, the CDR3 reads TGTGCCAGCAGGACCACGGGGGGTAGGGAGACCCAGTACTTC.

The chain combines TRBV4-2 with TRBJ1-4; D not resolved. Germline V gene data show CDR1 as LGHNA and CDR2 as YNFKEQ. The CDR3 contains 14 residues. V was trimmed by 1 base and J by 8 bases, leaving 11 bases between them. The CDR3: CASSQGSPGEKLFF. The DNA of the CDR3 is TGTGCCAGCAGCCAAGGCTCGCCCGGGGAAAAACTGTTTTTT.

This chain connects TRBV11-1 to TRBJ2-1, with no clear D. This CDR3 has 14 amino acids. Germline V gene data show CDR1 as SGHAT and CDR2 as FQDESV (reference sequence). V dropped 1 base and J dropped 8 bases, with 12 bases sitting between them. This CDR3 reads CASSLVGRPDEQFF. The CDR3 nucleotides read TGTGCCAGCAGCTTAGTAGGTCGGCCGGATGAGCAGTTCTTC.

This chain uses TRBV11-2 with TRBJ2-7; a possible D gene is TRBD2 (5 bases). The CDR3 consists of 16 residues. Germline CDR1 is SGHAT and CDR2 is FQNNGV. The V end was cut by 2 bases, the J end by 2 bases, with 16 bases between. The CDR3 region has the DNA TGTGCCAGCAGCTTATTTGAGGGAAACGCCCCCTACGAGCAGTACTTC. This sequence encodes CASSLFEGNAPYEQYF.

The chain carries TRBV5-6 and TRBJ2-1; D not certain. In germline, CDR1 is SGHDT, CDR2 YYEEEE. The V end was cut by 0 bases, the J end by 12 bases, with 13 bases between. The CDR3 runs 13 residues. CDR3 in DNA: TGTGCCAGCAGCTTGGTGTCTCCACGAGGGCAGTTCTTC. This sequence encodes CASSLVSPRGQFF.

This chain uses TRBV6-1 with TRBJ1-4, with a tentative D call TRBD1 (6 bases). The germline CDR1 and CDR2 sequences are MNHNS and SASEGT. The CDR3 extends over 15 amino acids. V lost 1 base to trimming and J lost 6 bases, with 12 bases between them. This chain's CDR3 is CASSEVGQYDEKLFF. In DNA, the CDR3 is TGTGCCAGCAGTGAAGTCGGACAGTACGATGAAAAACTGTTTTTT.

This chain uses TRBV6-1 with TRBJ1-5, with D unresolved. The germline gives CDR1 MNHNS, CDR2 SASEGT. Trimming removed 6 bases at V and 6 bases at J, with 12 bases between. This CDR3 region has 13 residues. Here the CDR3 reads CASSFFKGQPQHF. The CDR3 DNA follows: TGTGCCAGCAGCTTCTTTAAAGGTCAGCCCCAGCATTTT.

CDR3 bases: TGTGCCAGTAGTATAGACAGGTACAATGGCTACACCTTC. Its translation is CASSIDRYNGYTF. The gene calls are TRBV19 and TRBJ1-2; D is unresolved. The CDR3 runs to 13 residues. Germline V gene data show CDR1 as LNHDA and CDR2 as SQIVND (reference sequence). V dropped 0 bases and J dropped 6 bases, with 8 bases sitting between them.

The V and J genes are TRBV25-1 and TRBJ1-2; D perhaps matches TRBD1 (5 bases). Per the germline V gene, CDR1 is MGHDK and CDR2 is SYGVNS. Trimming removed 0 bases at V and 10 bases at J, with 18 bases between. The CDR3 contains 15 residues. CDR3 in amino acids: CASSEYGDYSSSYTF. In DNA, the CDR3 is TGTGCCAGCAGTGAATATGGGGACTACTCCTCGTCCTACACCTTC.

V and J are TRBV6-1 and TRBJ2-7, with 11 bases aligning to TRBD1. The V and J ends lost 1 base and 5 bases, in that order; junction bases with no gene match: 1. The CDR3 is 14 residues long. Germline assignment: CDR1 MNHNS and CDR2 SASEGT. The CDR3 DNA is TGTGCCAGCAGTGAAGGGACAGGGGGCAACGAGCAGTACTTC. Its protein is CASSEGTGGNEQYF.